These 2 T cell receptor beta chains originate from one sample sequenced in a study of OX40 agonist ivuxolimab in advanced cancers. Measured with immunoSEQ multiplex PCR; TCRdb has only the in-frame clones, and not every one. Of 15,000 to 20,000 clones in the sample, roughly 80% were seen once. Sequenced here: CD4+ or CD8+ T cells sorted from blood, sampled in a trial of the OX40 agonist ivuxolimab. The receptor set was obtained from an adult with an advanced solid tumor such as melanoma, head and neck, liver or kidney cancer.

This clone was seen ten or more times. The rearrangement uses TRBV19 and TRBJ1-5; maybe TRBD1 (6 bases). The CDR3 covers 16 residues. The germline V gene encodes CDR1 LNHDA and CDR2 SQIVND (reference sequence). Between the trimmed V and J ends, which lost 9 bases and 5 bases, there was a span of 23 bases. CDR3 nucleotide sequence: TGTGCCAGCCAAGTCGGGACACCCGGAGGCGATCAGCCCCAGCATTTT. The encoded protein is CASQVGTPGGDQPQHF.

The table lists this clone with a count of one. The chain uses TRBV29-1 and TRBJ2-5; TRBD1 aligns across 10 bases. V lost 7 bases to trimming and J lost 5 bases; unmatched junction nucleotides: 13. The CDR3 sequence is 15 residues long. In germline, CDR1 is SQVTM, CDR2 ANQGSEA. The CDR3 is CSALPGQGQGETQYF. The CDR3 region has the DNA TGCAGCGCCCTTCCGGGACAGGGGCAGGGGGAGACCCAGTACTTC.